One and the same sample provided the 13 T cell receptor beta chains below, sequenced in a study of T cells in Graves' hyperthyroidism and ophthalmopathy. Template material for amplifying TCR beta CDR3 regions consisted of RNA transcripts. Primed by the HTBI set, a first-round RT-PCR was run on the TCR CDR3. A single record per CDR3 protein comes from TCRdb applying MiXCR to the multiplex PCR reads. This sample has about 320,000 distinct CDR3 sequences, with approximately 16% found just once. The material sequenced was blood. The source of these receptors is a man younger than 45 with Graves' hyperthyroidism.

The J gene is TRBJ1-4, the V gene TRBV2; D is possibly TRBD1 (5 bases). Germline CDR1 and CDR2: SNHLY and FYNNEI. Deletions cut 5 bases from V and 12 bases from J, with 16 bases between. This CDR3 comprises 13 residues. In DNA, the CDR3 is TGTGCCAGCAGTCCCAGGCCGCAGGGAGAACTGTTTTTT. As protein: CASSPRPQGELFF.

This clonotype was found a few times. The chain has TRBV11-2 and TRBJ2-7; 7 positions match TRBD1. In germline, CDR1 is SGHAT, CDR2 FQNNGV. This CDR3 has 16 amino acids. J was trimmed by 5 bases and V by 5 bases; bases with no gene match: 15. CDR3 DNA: TGTGCCAGCAGCCAGGGACGGACAGGTCGTTTACACGAGCAGTACTTC. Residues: CASSQGRTGRLHEQYF.

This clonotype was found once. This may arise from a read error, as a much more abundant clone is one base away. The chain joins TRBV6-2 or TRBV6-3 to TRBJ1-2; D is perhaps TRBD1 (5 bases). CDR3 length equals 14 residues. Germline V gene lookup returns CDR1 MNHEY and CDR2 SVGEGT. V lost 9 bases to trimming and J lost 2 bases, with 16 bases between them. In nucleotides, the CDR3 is TGTGCCAGTGGGACCGGACGGATGAACTATGGCTACACCTTC. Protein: CASGTGRMNYGYTF.

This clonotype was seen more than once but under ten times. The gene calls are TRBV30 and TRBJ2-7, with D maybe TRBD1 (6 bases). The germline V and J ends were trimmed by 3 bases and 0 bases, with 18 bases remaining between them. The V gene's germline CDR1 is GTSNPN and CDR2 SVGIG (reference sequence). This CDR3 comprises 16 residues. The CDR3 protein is CAWRAEQGLGSYEQYF. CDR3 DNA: TGTGCCTGGAGGGCGGAGCAGGGGTTGGGCTCCTACGAGCAGTACTTC.

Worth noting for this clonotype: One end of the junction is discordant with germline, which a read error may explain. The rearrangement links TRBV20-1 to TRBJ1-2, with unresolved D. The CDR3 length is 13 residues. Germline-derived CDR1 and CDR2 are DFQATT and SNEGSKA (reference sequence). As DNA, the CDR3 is TGCAGTGCTGGAGACACTACTAACTATGGCTACACCTTC. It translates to CSAGDTTNYGYTF.

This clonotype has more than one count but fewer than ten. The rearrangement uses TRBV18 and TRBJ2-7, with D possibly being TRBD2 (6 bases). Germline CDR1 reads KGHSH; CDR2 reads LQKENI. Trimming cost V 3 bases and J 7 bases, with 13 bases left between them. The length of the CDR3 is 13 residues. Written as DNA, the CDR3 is TGTGCCAGCTCACCGCGGGGTTTAGGAGAGCAGTACTTC. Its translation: CASSPRGLGEQYF.

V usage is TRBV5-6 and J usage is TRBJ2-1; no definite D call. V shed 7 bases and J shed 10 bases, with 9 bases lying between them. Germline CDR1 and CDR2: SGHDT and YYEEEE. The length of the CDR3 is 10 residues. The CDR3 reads CASGTWEQFF. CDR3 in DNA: TGTGCCAGCGGCACATGGGAGCAGTTCTTC. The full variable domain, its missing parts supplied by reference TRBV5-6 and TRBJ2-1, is DAGVTQSPTHLIKTRGQQVTLRCSPKSGHDTVSWYQQALGQGPQFIFQYYEEEERQRGNFPDRFSGHQFPNYSSELNVNALLLGDSALYLCASGTWEQFFGPGTRLTVL.

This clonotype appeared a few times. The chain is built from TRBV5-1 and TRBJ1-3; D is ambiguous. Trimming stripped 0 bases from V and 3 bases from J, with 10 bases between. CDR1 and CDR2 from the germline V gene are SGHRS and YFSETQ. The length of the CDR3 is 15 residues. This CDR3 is CASSLGQYIGNTIYF. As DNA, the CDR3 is TGCGCCAGCAGCTTGGGGCAGTATATTGGAAACACCATATATTTT.

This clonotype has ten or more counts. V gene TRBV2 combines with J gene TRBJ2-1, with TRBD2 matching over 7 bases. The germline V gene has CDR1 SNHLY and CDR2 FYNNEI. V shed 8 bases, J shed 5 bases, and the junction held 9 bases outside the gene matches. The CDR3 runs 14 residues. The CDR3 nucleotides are TGTGCCAGCGTCGGCGGGAGAGGCAACAATGAGCAGTTCTTC. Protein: CASVGGRGNNEQFF.

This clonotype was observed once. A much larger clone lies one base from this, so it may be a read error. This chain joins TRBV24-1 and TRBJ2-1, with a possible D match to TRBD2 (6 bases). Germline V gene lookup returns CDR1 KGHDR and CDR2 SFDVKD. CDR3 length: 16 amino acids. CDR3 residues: CATSDSDGSSYNEHFF. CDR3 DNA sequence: TGTGCCACCAGTGACTCAGACGGGAGCTCCTACAATGAGCACTTCTTC.

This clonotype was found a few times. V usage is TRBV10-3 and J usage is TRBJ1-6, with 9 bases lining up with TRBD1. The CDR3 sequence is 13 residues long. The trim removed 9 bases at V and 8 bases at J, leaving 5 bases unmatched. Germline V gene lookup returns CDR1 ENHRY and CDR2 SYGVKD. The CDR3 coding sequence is TGTGCCATAAGGGACAGGGTAGATTCACCCCTCCACTTT. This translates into CAIRDRVDSPLHF.

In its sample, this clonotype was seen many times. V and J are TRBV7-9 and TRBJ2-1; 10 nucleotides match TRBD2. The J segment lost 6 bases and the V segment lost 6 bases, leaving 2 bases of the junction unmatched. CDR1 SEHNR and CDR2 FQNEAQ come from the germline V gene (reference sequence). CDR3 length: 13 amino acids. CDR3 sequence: CASSASGSNEQFF. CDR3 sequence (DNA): TGTGCCAGCAGTGCTAGCGGGAGCAATGAGCAGTTCTTC.

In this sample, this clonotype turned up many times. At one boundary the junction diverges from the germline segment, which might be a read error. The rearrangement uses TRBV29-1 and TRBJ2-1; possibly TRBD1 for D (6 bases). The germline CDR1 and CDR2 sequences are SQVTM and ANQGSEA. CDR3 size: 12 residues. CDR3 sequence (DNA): TGCACCGTTTACAACCAGGGGTGGGAGCAGTTCTTC. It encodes CTVYNQGWEQFF.